This TCR beta chain came from a study of blood T cell repertoires in COVID-19. About the research overall: Sources were T cells, B-cell-depleted T cells, or PBMCs; the material itself was cDNA or gDNA.

The CDR3 is 14 amino acids. CDR1 and CDR2 from the germline V gene are SGHRS and YFSETQ. V lost 5 bases and J lost 4; bases outside the gene matches: 4. Repertoires were generated with immunoSEQ multiplex PCR, while TCRdb's copy carries only in-frame clones and drops some. The table includes about 180,000 clones, roughly 83% detected once. Seattle researchers signed up patients amid active infection and tracked them longitudinally. The TCR comes from a woman aged 40 to 50 with COVID-19, enrolled during active disease. The sample consisted of peripheral blood. This chain uses TRBV5-1 with TRBJ1-1; the match to TRBD1 covers 11 bases. CDR3 sequence: CASRPGTGGTEAFF. For the CDR3, the DNA is TGCGCCAGCAGACCCGGGACAGGGGGCACTGAAGCTTTCTTT. Filled out from reference TRBV5-1 and TRBJ1-1, the complete variable domain reads KAGVTQTPRYLIKTRGQQVTLSCSPISGHRSVSWYQQTPGQGLQFLFEYFSETQRNKGNFPGRFSGRQFSNSRSEMNVSTLELGDSALYLCASRPGTGGTEAFFGQGTRLTVV.